Below, 20 T cell receptor beta chains from the same sample are listed, as sequenced in a study of blood T cell repertoires in COVID-19. Here immunoSEQ multiplex PCR was the method, and the copy in TCRdb shows in-frame clones only, minus some. Counted here are about 220,000 clones, more than 75% occurring once; the ten biggest clones make up about 2%. Sequencing was done on a sample of peripheral blood. The receptors were gathered from a man aged 35 to 55 with active or convalescent COVID-19.

This chain links TRBV9 with TRBJ2-1, with a possible D match to TRBD2 (5 bases). The CDR3 is 15 residues long. Germline lookup yields CDR1 SGDLS and CDR2 YYNGEE. V shed 0 bases and J shed 3 bases, with 10 bases lying between them. The CDR3 coding sequence is TGTGCCAGCAGCGTAGAAACGGGGAACTACAATGAGCAGTTCTTC. This encodes CASSVETGNYNEQFF.

V and J are TRBV27 and TRBJ2-7; D possibly corresponds to TRBD2 (5 bases). This CDR3 contains 14 residues. Between the trimmed V and J ends, which lost 2 bases and 4 bases, there was a span of 12 bases. Germline V gives CDR1 MNHEY, CDR2 SMNVEV (reference sequence). CDR3 loop: CASSLGGSMYEQYF. The CDR3 nucleotides are TGTGCCAGCAGTTTAGGAGGCAGCATGTACGAGCAGTACTTC.

V and J are TRBV28 and TRBJ1-1; TRBD1 is a possible D gene (5 bases). Germline lookup yields CDR1 MDHEN and CDR2 SYDVKM. With 5 bases removed from V and 5 bases from J, the gap between germline ends came to 21 bases. The CDR3 runs to 16 residues. CDR3 region: CASSLTSEGVKTEAFF. The CDR3 DNA reads TGTGCCAGCAGTCTAACTTCCGAAGGGGTTAAAACTGAAGCTTTCTTT. Full variable domain (remainder filled in from reference TRBV28 and TRBJ1-1): DVKVTQSSRYLVKRTGEKVFLECVQDMDHENMFWYRQDPGLGLRLIYFSYDVKMKEKGDIPEGYSVSREKKERFSLILESASTNQTSMYLCASSLTSEGVKTEAFFGQGTRLTVV.

The chain is built from TRBV3-1 (or the pseudogene TRBV3-2) and TRBJ1-1; D not certain. There are 12 residues in the CDR3. V dropped 4 bases and J dropped 0 bases, with 3 bases sitting between them. In germline, CDR1 is LGHDT, CDR2 YNNKEL (reference sequence). The CDR3 bases are TGTGCCAGCAGCCTCGTGAACACTGAAGCTTTCTTT. Amino acid sequence: CASSLVNTEAFF.

The chain carries TRBV28 and TRBJ2-6; TRBD1 aligns across 8 bases. This CDR3 contains 16 residues. Germline CDR1 is MDHEN and CDR2 is SYDVKM. The junction had 6 bases not matched to a gene; V was cut back by 5 bases and J by 3 bases. CDR3 protein: CASSPPTGDGANVLTF. The CDR3 region has the DNA TGTGCCAGCAGTCCCCCGACAGGGGATGGGGCCAACGTCCTGACTTTC.

This rearrangement joins TRBV5-1 to TRBJ1-2; 10 bases map to TRBD1. Germline V lookup: CDR1 SGHRS, CDR2 YFSETQ. With 4 bases clipped from V and 0 bases from J, the junction kept 15 bases outside the gene matches. The CDR3 is 19 amino acids. The CDR3 loop reads CASSGTRDRGLSTNYGYTF. For the CDR3, the DNA is TGCGCCAGCAGCGGGACCCGGGACAGGGGCCTATCAACTAACTATGGCTACACCTTC.

This clone has just one count. This chain links TRBV2 with TRBJ1-1, with TRBD1 as a possible D gene (5 bases). Between the trimmed V and J ends, which lost 8 bases and 4 bases, there was a span of 14 bases. Germline loops: CDR1 SNHLY, CDR2 FYNNEI. This CDR3 has 13 amino acids. CDR3 sequence: CASVKGEGTEAFF. The CDR3 DNA is TGTGCCAGCGTTAAAGGGGAAGGCACTGAAGCTTTCTTT.

The chain links TRBV27 to TRBJ1-4; 7 bases are shared with TRBD1. The J segment lost 10 bases and the V segment lost 6 bases, leaving 14 bases of the junction unmatched. The CDR3 loop spans 15 amino acids. Per germline, CDR1 MNHEY and CDR2 SMNVEV (reference sequence). The CDR3 coding sequence is TGTGCCAGCAGACCAGGGGGAATAATTCCGGTAAAACTGTTTTTT. Its translation is CASRPGGIIPVKLFF.

This clone has just one count. The chain links TRBV3-1 (or the pseudogene TRBV3-2) to TRBJ1-4; D perhaps matches TRBD1 (5 bases). The germline gives CDR1 LGHDT, CDR2 YNNKEL (reference sequence). Trimming removed 4 bases from V and 3 bases from J, with 18 bases in between. The CDR3 loop spans 17 amino acids. The CDR3 DNA reads TGTGCCAGCAGCCCGCCGGGGACGGGAGGGGCTAATGAAAAACTGTTTTTT. As protein: CASSPPGTGGANEKLFF.

J is TRBJ1-6 and V is TRBV4-2; a weak D match, TRBD1 (6 bases). In germline, CDR1 is LGHNA, CDR2 YNFKEQ. CDR3 size: 17 residues. V lost 2 bases and J 7 bases, leaving 18 bases between the germline ends. The CDR3 region has the DNA TGTGCCAGCAGCCAACGCCTCTCCGGGGGGGGCAATTCACCCCTCCACTTT. It codes for CASSQRLSGGGNSPLHF.

The genes are TRBV5-4 and TRBJ2-1; 13 nucleotides align to TRBD2. This CDR3 comprises 16 residues. V trimming: 5 bases; J trimming: 8 bases; junction bases outside the gene matches: 10. Germline values: CDR1 SGHNT, CDR2 YYREEE (reference sequence). This CDR3 is CASSFTSGGAGDEQFF. Here the CDR3 DNA reads TGTGCCAGCAGTTTTACTAGCGGGGGGGCCGGTGATGAGCAGTTCTTC.

This clone has more than one count but fewer than ten. The rearrangement uses TRBV5-1 and TRBJ1-2; possible D gene TRBD1, 5 bases. Trimming stripped 2 bases from V and 6 bases from J, with 11 bases between. Germline V gene lookup returns CDR1 SGHRS and CDR2 YFSETQ. The CDR3 totals 13 residues. The CDR3 region is CASSFEGADGYTF. The CDR3 nucleotides are TGCGCCAGCAGCTTCGAAGGGGCTGATGGCTACACCTTC.

The chain uses TRBV5-1 and TRBJ2-5; possible D gene TRBD1, 6 bases. The CDR3 is 15 amino acids. Germline lookup yields CDR1 SGHRS and CDR2 YFSETQ. V was clipped by 0 bases and J by 1 base, with 10 bases between them. CDR3 sequence (DNA): TGCGCCAGCAGCTTGGCCTTAGGGGGCCAAGAGACCCAGTACTTC. Protein sequence: CASSLALGGQETQYF.

This clone was detected only once. The chain uses TRBV2 and TRBJ1-4; 8 nucleotides match TRBD1. Germline V lookup: CDR1 SNHLY, CDR2 FYNNEI. The V gene end was trimmed by 4 bases and the J gene end by 8 bases; junction bases not matched to a gene: 9. CDR3 size: 15 residues. In DNA, the CDR3 is TGTGCCAGCAGTGGATCAACAGGGGGGGAAGAAAAACTGTTTTTT. Its protein is CASSGSTGGEEKLFF. The whole variable domain, filled in from reference TRBV2 and TRBJ1-4, reads EPEVTQTPSHQVTQMGQEVILRCVPISNHLYFYWYRQILGQKVEFLVSFYNNEISEKSEIFDDQFSVERPDGSNFTLKIRSTKLEDSAMYFCASSGSTGGEEKLFFGSGTQLSVL.

The rearrangement uses TRBV2 and TRBJ2-5; 15 nucleotides agree with TRBD2. Trimming cost V 4 bases and J 4 bases; bases outside gene matches: 1. CDR3 length: 15 amino acids. Germline CDR1 is SNHLY and CDR2 is FYNNEI. The DNA for the CDR3 is TGTGCCAGCAGTGGGACTAGCGGGGGGGCAGAGACCCAGTACTTC. This encodes CASSGTSGGAETQYF.

The chain uses TRBV24-1 and TRBJ2-4, with TRBD1 as a possible D gene (6 bases). The CDR3 runs 17 residues. The germline V gene encodes CDR1 KGHDR and CDR2 SFDVKD. Between the trimmed V and J ends, which lost 2 bases and 5 bases, there was a span of 18 bases. The CDR3 region has the DNA TGTGCCACCAGTGATTCCGGGCCCTCAGGGGTCGAAAACATTCAGTACTTC. Translation gives CATSDSGPSGVENIQYF.

J is TRBJ2-1 and V is TRBV28, with a weak D call TRBD2 (5 bases). The CDR3 totals 14 residues. V was trimmed by 1 base and J by 11 bases, leaving 15 bases between them. Germline CDR1 reads MDHEN; CDR2 reads SYDVKM. The CDR3 sequence is CASSLSQAASKQFF. The DNA of the CDR3 is TGTGCCAGCAGTTTATCCCAAGCGGCTTCTAAGCAGTTCTTC. The variable domain in full, with the rest retrieved from reference TRBV28 and TRBJ2-1, is DVKVTQSSRYLVKRTGEKVFLECVQDMDHENMFWYRQDPGLGLRLIYFSYDVKMKEKGDIPEGYSVSREKKERFSLILESASTNQTSMYLCASSLSQAASKQFFGPGTRLTVL.

The count of this clone is one. V and J are TRBV29-1 and TRBJ2-1, with TRBD1 identical over 8 bases. Trimming took 4 bases from V and 7 from J; bases not matched to a gene: 9. Per the germline V gene, CDR1 is SQVTM and CDR2 is ANQGSEA. This CDR3 is 14 amino acids long. In DNA form, the CDR3 reads TGCAGCGTTGTGAACAGGGGGAGCAGAAATGAGCAGTTCTTC. Translated: CSVVNRGSRNEQFF.

The V and J genes are TRBV15 and TRBJ2-5; D possibly corresponds to TRBD1 (6 bases). The V and J ends lost 1 base and 3 bases respectively, with 9 bases between them. The CDR3 length is 14 residues. Germline V CDR1 and CDR2: LNHNV, YYDKDF (reference sequence). This chain's CDR3 is CATSRGQGKETQYF. For the CDR3, the DNA is TGTGCCACCAGCAGAGGTCAGGGGAAAGAGACCCAGTACTTC.

The table lists this clone with a count of one. In the same sample, other DNA sequences code for this CDR3. The genes are TRBV2 and TRBJ1-5; 9 bases agree with TRBD1. The CDR3 covers 14 residues. With 6 bases clipped from V and 5 bases from J, the junction kept 5 bases outside the gene matches. From germline, CDR1 is SNHLY and CDR2 FYNNEI. This CDR3 is CASRPDRGDQPQHF. The CDR3 DNA is TGTGCCAGCAGGCCGGACAGGGGAGATCAGCCCCAGCATTTT.